This T cell receptor beta chain is from a study of blood T cell repertoires in COVID-19. Study-wide context: Material from acute and convalescent COVID-19 was sourced from the United States, Italy and Spain.

The authors' processing: Cell counts per sample came from amplifying reference gene primers. Repertoires were generated with immunoSEQ multiplex PCR, while TCRdb's copy carries only in-frame clones and drops some. That table gives V, J and clone size, and the DNA gave D and trimming. The table shows 150,000 to 200,000 clones, with around 90% occurring only once. The ends were cut back, 4 bases at V and 6 bases at J, with 12 bases in the middle. This CDR3 contains 13 residues. The germline V gene has CDR1 MNHEY and CDR2 SMNVEV (reference sequence). The genes are TRBV27 and TRBJ1-1, with a tentative D call TRBD1 (5 bases). This receptor was obtained from a human donor in a cohort sampled during active COVID-19. Sequences were obtained from peripheral blood. CDR3 region: CASSSQVGPEAFF. The DNA for the CDR3 is TGTGCCAGCAGTTCCCAGGTGGGGCCTGAAGCTTTCTTT.